This TCR beta chain stems from a study of post-analysis software for immune sequencing data. Overall study results and limits: In patients, roughly 5 TRBV segments were more frequent than in controls, with TRBV5-6, TRBV5-1 and TRBV20-1 among them.

In regard to this clonotype: Its antigen remains unidentified.

Incorporated into the TCR beta cDNA libraries were unique molecular identifiers, which served to reduce PCR and sequencing biases. TCRdb recomputed calls from the PCR reads with MiXCR, one row per CDR3 protein. The data show some 500,000 distinct CDR3 sequences, under 55% seen once. Germline CDR1 reads SEHNR; CDR2 reads FQNEAQ (reference sequence). Trimming removed 4 bases from V and 6 bases from J, with 8 bases in between. CDR3 size: 12 residues. The chain carries TRBV7-9 and TRBJ2-3, with D hard to call. The TCR comes from a girl aged 10 to 17 with multiple sclerosis. Source material: blood. CDR3: CASSSGLDTQYF. The DNA for the CDR3 is TGTGCCAGCAGCTCCGGGTTGGATACGCAGTATTTT. Drawing the rest from reference TRBV7-9 and TRBJ2-3, the complete variable domain is DTGVSQNPRHKITKRGQNVTFRCDPISEHNRLYWYRQTLGQGPEFLTYFQNEAQLEKSRLLSDRFSAERPKGSFSTLEIQRTEQGDSAMYLCASSSGLDTQYFGPGTRLTVL.